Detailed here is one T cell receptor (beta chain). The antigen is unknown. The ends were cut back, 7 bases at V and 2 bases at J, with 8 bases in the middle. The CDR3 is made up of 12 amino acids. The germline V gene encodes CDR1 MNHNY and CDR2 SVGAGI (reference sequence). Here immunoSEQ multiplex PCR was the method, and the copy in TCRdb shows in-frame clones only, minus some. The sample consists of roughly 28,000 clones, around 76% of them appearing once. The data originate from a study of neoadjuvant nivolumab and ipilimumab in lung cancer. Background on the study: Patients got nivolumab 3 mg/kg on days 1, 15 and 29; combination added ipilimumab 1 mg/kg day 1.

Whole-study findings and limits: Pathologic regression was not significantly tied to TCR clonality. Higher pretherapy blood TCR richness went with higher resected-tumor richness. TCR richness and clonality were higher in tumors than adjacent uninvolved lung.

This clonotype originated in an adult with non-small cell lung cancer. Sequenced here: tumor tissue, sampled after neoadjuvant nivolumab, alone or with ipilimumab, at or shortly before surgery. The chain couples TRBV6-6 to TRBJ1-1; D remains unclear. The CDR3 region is CASKSVNTEAFF. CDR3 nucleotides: TGTGCCAGCAAGTCAGTAAACACTGAAGCTTTCTTT.